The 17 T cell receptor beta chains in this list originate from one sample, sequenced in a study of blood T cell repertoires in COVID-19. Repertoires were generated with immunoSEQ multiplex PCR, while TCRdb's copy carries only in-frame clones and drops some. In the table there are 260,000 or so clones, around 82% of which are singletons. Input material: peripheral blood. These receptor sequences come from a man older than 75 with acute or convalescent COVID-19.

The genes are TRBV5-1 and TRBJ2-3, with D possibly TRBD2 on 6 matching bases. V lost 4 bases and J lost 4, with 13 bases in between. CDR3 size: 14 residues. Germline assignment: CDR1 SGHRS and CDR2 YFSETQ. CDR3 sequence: CASSRLASADTQYF. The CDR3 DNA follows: TGCGCCAGCAGCCGACTCGCTAGCGCAGATACGCAGTATTTT.

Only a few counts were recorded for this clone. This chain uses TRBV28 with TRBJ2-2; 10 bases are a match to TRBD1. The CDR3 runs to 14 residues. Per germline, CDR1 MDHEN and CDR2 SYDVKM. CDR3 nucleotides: TGTGCTATTTCGGGACAGGGGACTGCCGGGGAGCTGTTTTTT. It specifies CAISGQGTAGELFF.

For the CDR3, the DNA is TGTGCCAGTACCGCGGGGGGGACAATCGGCCAGCCCCAGCATTTT. It codes for CASTAGGTIGQPQHF. The chain uses TRBV19 and TRBJ1-5, with D possibly matching TRBD1 (6 bases). The CDR3 is made up of 15 amino acids. Germline CDR1 is LNHDA and CDR2 is SQIVND (reference sequence). Trimming took 7 bases from V and 7 from J, leaving 20 bases between them.

CDR3 sequence (DNA): TGCAGCGTTCATTGGGGGGGGAGTAATGAAAAACTGTTTTTT. Protein sequence: CSVHWGGSNEKLFF. This chain joins TRBV29-1 and TRBJ1-4, with D possibly matching TRBD1 (5 bases). Trimming stripped 5 bases from V and 4 bases from J, with 14 bases between. Germline V lookup: CDR1 SQVTM, CDR2 ANQGSEA. The CDR3 has 14 amino acids. Full variable domain (remainder filled in from reference TRBV29-1 and TRBJ1-4): SAVISQKPSRDICQRGTSLTIQCQVDSQVTMMFWYRQQPGQSLTLIATANQGSEATYESGFVIDKFPISRPNLTFSTLTVSNMSPEDSSIYLCSVHWGGSNEKLFFGSGTQLSVL.

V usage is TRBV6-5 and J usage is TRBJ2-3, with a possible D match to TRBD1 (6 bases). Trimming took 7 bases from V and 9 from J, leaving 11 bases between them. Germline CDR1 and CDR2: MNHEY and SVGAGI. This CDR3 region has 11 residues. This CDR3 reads CASNAGVTQYF. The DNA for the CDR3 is TGTGCCAGCAATGCAGGGGTGACGCAGTATTTT.

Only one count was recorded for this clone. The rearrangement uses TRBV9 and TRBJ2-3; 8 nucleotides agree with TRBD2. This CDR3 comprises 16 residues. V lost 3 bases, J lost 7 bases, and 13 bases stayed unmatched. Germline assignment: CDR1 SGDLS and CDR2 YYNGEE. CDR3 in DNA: TGTGCCAGCAGCGAGTCATTCAGCGGGAGTTCTAATACGCAGTATTTT. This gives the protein CASSESFSGSSNTQYF.

CDR3 sequence (DNA): TGTGCCAGCAGCCCGTCCGGGAGTAATGAAAAACTGTTTTTT. Protein product: CASSPSGSNEKLFF. The rearrangement joins TRBV3-1 (or the pseudogene TRBV3-2) to TRBJ1-4; no clear D. This CDR3 contains 14 residues. V was clipped by 4 bases and J by 4 bases, with 10 bases between them. The germline gives CDR1 LGHDT, CDR2 YNNKEL (reference sequence).

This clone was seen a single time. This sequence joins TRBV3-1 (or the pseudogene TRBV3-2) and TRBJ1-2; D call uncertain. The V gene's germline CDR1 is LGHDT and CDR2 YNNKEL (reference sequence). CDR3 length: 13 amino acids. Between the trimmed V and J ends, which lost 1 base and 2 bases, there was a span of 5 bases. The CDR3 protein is CASSQGANYGYTF. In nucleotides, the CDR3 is TGTGCCAGCAGCCAAGGGGCCAACTATGGCTACACCTTC.

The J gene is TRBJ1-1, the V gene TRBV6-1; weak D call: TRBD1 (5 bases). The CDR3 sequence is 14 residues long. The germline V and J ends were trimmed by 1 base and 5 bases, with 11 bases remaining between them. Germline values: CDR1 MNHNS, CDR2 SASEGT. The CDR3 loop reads CASSEGSGQTEAFF. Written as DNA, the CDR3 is TGTGCCAGCAGTGAAGGATCAGGGCAGACTGAAGCTTTCTTT.

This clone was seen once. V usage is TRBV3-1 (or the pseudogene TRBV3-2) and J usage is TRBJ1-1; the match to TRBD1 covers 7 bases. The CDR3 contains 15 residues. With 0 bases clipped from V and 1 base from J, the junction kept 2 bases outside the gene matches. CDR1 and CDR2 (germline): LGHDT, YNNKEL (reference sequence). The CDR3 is CASSQEDRANTEAFF. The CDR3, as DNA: TGTGCCAGCAGCCAAGAAGACAGGGCGAACACTGAAGCTTTCTTT.

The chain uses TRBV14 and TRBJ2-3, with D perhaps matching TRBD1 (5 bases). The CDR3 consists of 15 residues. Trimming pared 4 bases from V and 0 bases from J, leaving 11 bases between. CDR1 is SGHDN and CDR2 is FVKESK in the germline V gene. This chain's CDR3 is CASSRARGSTDTQYF. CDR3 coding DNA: TGTGCCAGCAGCCGAGCTAGGGGTAGCACAGATACGCAGTATTTT.

For the CDR3, the DNA is TGTGCCAGCAGCCAACGGACAGACGAAAAACTGTTTTTT. Translating gives CASSQRTDEKLFF. The gene calls are TRBV7-9 and TRBJ1-4; D might be TRBD1 (6 bases). Per the germline V gene, CDR1 is SEHNR and CDR2 is FQNEAQ (reference sequence). The CDR3 runs to 13 residues. V was pared by 5 bases and J by 8 bases, with 12 bases between.

CDR3 DNA sequence: TGTGCCTGGAGTGCTGACAGGGGGCTCTACGAGCAGTACTTC. Translation: CAWSADRGLYEQYF. The chain employs TRBV30 and TRBJ2-7; 10 bases fit TRBD1. Looked up from germline, CDR1 is GTSNPN and CDR2 is SVGIG (reference sequence). The J segment lost 3 bases and the V segment lost 1 base, leaving 3 bases of the junction unmatched. There are 14 residues in the CDR3.

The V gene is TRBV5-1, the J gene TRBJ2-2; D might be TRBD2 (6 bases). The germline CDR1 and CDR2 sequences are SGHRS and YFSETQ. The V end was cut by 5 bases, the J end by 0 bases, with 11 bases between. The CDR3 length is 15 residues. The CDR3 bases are TGCGCCAGCAGAGAGGGCGGGGCGAACACCGGGGAGCTGTTTTTT. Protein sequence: CASREGGANTGELFF.

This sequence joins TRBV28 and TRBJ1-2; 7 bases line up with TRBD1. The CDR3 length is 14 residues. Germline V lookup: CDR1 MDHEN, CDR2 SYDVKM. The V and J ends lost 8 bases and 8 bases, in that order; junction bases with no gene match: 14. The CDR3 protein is CASRPDRAYVGYTF. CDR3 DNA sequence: TGTGCCAGCCGCCCTGACAGGGCCTATGTCGGCTACACCTTC.

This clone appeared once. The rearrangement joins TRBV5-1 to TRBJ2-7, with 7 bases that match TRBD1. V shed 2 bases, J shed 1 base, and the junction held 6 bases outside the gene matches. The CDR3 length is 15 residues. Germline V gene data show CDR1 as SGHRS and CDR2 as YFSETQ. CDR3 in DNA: TGCGCCAGCAGCTTAGGGACAGCATCTTCCTACGAGCAGTACTTC. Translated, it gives CASSLGTASSYEQYF.

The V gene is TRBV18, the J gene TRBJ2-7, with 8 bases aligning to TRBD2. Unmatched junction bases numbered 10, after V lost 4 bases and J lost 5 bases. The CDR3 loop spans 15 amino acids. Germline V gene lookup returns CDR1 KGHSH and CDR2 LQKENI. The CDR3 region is CASSRPGGGLDEQYF. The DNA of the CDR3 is TGTGCCAGCTCACGACCCGGGGGGGGACTAGACGAGCAGTACTTC.